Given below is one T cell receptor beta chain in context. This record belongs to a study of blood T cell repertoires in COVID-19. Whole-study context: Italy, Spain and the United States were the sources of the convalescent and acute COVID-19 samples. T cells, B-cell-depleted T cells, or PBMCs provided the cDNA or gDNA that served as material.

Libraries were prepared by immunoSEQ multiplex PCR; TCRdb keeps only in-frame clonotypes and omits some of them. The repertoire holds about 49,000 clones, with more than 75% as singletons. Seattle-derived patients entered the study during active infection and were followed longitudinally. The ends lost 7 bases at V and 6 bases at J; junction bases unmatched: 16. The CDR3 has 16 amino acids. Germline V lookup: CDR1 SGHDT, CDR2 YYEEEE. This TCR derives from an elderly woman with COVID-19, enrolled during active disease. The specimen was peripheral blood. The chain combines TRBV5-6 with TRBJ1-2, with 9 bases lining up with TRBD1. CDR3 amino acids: CASLRSGTGWTDGYTF. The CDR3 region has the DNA TGTGCCAGCCTCAGATCCGGGACAGGGTGGACGGATGGCTACACCTTC.